The rows below give T cell receptor beta chains drawn from one sample of a study of blood T cell repertoires in COVID-19. The protocol was immunoSEQ multiplex PCR, while the TCRdb copy is restricted to in-frame clones and leaves out a portion. The sample has just under 150,000 clones; roughly nine tenths are singletons. The sample comprised peripheral blood. The origin of the receptors is a human donor in a cohort sampled during active COVID-19. CDR3s include the opening cysteine and the closing phenylalanine or tryptophan. Each record gives: D gene, V gene, J gene, clone size, CDR3 protein, CDR3 DNA. A D gene is named only where the DNA matches it firmly. Not all rows give a size; the values are once, few, many and, for expanded clones, a class.

>TRBD2|TRBV5-1|TRBJ2-1|.
CASSLRTSGENEQFF
TGCGCCAGCAGCTTGCGGACTAGCGGGGAGAATGAGCAGTTCTTC
>.|TRBV9|TRBJ1-5|.
CASSATGGIGQPQHF
TGTGCCAGCAGCGCCACGGGGGGTATCGGTCAGCCCCAGCATTTT
>.|TRBV16|TRBJ2-2|.
CASSQSFGGELFF
TGTGCCAGCAGCCAATCGTTCGGCGGGGAGCTGTTTTTT
>.|TRBV24-1|TRBJ2-2|once
CATSDSGLPTGELFF
TGTGCCACCAGTGATTCGGGACTTCCCACCGGGGAGCTGTTTTTT
>TRBD1|TRBV19|TRBJ1-2|.
CASTPLAGGDGYTF
TGTGCCAGTACCCCACTGGCAGGGGGCGATGGCTACACCTTC
>TRBD2|TRBV3-1/TRBV3-2|TRBJ2-3|.
CASSQDRVRGGTDTQYF
TGTGCCAGCAGCCAAGATCGAGTCCGGGGGGGCACAGATACGCAGTATTTT
>TRBD2|TRBV7-3|TRBJ2-3|.
CASSSLAGGPNTQYF
TGTGCCAGCAGCTCTCTAGCGGGGGGGCCGAATACGCAGTATTTT
>.|TRBV30|TRBJ1-4|.
CAWSLPGYEKLFF
TGTGCCTGGAGTCTTCCAGGGTATGAAAAACTGTTTTTT
>.|TRBV28|TRBJ1-1|.
CASVPLLNTEAFF
TGTGCCAGCGTCCCTCTCTTGAACACTGAAGCTTTCTTT
>TRBD1|TRBV5-4|TRBJ2-7|.
CASSPPGQGTYEQYF
TGTGCCAGCAGCCCCCCGGGACAGGGGACCTACGAGCAGTACTTC
>.|TRBV18|TRBJ2-3|.
CASSPDQVPDTQYF
TGTGCCAGCTCACCAGATCAGGTGCCAGATACGCAGTATTTT
>TRBD2|TRBV7-9|TRBJ2-3|.
CASSSTSGGTTDTQYF
TGTGCCAGCAGCTCGACTAGCGGGGGGACCACAGATACGCAGTATTTT
>.|TRBV14|TRBJ1-2|.
CASSQLGRGTSIYGYTF
TGTGCCAGCAGCCAACTCGGCAGGGGAACCTCAATCTATGGCTACACCTTC
>TRBD1|TRBV29-1|TRBJ2-7|.
CSGGGQGYEQYF
TGCAGCGGCGGCGGACAGGGCTACGAGCAGTACTTC
>TRBD1|TRBV30|TRBJ2-1|once
CAWSAGQGGINEQFF
TGTGCCTGGAGTGCCGGACAGGGGGGTATCAATGAGCAGTTCTTC
>.|TRBV9|TRBJ1-1|.
CASSVSQMNTEAFF
TGTGCCAGCAGCGTAAGCCAAATGAACACTGAAGCTTTCTTT
>TRBD2|TRBV11-3|TRBJ2-2|.
CASSLFGGATTGELFF
TGTGCCAGCAGCTTGTTCGGGGGGGCGACCACCGGGGAGCTGTTTTTT
>TRBD2|TRBV7-3|TRBJ2-2|.
CASSFSASGHTGELFF
TGTGCCAGCAGCTTTAGTGCTAGCGGACACACCGGGGAGCTGTTTTTT